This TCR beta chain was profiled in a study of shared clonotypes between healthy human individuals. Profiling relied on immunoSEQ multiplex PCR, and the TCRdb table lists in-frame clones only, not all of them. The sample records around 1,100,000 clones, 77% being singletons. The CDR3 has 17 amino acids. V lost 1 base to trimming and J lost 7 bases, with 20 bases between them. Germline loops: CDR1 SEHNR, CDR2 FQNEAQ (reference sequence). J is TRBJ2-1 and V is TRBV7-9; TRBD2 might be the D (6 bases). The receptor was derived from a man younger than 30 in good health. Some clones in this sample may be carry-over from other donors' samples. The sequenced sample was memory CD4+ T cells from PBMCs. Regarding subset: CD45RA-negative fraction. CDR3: CASSLGGWGTAHNEQFF. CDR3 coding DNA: TGTGCCAGCAGCTTAGGGGGATGGGGGACTGCCCATAATGAGCAGTTCTTC.